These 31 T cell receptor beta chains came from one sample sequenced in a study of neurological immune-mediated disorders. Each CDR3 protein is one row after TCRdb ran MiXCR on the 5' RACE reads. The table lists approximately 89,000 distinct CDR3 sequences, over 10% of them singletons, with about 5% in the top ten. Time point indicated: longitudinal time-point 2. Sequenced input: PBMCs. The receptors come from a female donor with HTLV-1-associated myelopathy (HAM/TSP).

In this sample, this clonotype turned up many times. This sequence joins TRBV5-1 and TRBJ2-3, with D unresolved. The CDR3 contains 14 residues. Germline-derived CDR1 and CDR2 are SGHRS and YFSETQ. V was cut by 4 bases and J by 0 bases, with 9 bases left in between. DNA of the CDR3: TGCGCCAGCAGCGAGGATCCTAGCACAGATACGCAGTATTTT. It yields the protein CASSEDPSTDTQYF.

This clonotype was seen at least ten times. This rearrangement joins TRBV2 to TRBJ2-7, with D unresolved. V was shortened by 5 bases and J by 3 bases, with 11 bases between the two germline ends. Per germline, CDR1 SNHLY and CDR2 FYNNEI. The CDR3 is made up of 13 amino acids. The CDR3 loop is CASSYPGVYEQYF. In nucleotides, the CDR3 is TGTGCCAGCAGTTACCCTGGTGTCTACGAGCAGTACTTC.

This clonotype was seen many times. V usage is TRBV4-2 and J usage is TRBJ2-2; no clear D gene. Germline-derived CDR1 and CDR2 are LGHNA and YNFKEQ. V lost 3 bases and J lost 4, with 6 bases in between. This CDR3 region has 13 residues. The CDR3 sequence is CASSQSATGELFF. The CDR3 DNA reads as TGTGCCAGCAGCCAGTCGGCCACCGGGGAGCTGTTTTTT.

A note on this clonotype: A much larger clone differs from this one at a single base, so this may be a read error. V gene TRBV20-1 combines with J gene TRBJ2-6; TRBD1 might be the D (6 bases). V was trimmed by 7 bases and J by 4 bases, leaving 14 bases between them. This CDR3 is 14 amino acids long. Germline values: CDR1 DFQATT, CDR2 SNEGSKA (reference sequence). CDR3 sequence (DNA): TGCAGTGAGGGGGTGGGGACAGGGGCCAACGTCCTGACTTTC. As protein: CSEGVGTGANVLTF.

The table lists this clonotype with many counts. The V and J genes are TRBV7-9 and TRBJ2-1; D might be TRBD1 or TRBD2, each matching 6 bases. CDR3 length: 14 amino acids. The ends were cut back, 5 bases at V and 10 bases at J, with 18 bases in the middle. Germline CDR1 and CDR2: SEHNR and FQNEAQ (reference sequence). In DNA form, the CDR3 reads TGTGCCAGCAGCCCCAGGACAGTCCGGGGGGAGCAGTTCTTC. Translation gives CASSPRTVRGEQFF.

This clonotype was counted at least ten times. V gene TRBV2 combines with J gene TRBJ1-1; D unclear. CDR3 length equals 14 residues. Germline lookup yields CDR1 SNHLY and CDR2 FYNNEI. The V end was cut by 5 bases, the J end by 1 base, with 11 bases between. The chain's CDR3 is CASSLLPPNTEAFF. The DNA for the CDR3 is TGTGCCAGCAGTCTCCTGCCGCCGAACACTGAAGCTTTCTTT.

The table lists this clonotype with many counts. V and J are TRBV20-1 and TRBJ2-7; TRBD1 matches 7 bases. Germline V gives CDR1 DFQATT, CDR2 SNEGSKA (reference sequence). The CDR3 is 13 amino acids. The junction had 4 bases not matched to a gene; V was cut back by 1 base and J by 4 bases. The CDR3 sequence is CSARGDRVYEQYF. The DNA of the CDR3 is TGCAGTGCTAGAGGGGACAGAGTGTACGAGCAGTACTTC.

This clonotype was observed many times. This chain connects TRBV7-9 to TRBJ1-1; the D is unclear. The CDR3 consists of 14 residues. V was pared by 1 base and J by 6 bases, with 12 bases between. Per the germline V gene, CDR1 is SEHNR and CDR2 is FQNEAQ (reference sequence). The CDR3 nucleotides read TGTGCCAGCAGCTTAGGTATAACCTTTGCTGAAGCTTTCTTT. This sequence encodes CASSLGITFAEAFF.

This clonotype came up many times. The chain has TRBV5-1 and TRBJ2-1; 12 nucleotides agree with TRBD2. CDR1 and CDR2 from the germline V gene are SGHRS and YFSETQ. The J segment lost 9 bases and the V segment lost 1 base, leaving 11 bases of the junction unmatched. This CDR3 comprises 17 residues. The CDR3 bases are TGCGCCAGCAGCTTGCCGTCTAGCGGGGGGGCCGGGGTTGAGCAGTTCTTC. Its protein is CASSLPSSGGAGVEQFF. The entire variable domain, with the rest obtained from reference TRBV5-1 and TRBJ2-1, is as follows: KAGVTQTPRYLIKTRGQQVTLSCSPISGHRSVSWYQQTPGQGLQFLFEYFSETQRNKGNFPGRFSGRQFSNSRSEMNVSTLELGDSALYLCASSLPSSGGAGVEQFFGPGTRLTVL.

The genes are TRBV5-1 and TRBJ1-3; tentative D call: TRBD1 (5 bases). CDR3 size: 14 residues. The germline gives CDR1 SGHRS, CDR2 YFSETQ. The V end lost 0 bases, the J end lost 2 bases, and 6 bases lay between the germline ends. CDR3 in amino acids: CASSLGDAGNTIYF. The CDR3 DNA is TGCGCCAGCAGCTTGGGGGACGCTGGAAACACCATATATTTT.

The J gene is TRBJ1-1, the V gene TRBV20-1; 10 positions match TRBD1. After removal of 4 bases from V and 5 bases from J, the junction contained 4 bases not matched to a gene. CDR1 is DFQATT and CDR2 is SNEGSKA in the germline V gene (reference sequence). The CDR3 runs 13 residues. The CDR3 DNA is TGCAGTGCTAACCGGGACAGGGGAACTGAAGCTTTCTTT. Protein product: CSANRDRGTEAFF.

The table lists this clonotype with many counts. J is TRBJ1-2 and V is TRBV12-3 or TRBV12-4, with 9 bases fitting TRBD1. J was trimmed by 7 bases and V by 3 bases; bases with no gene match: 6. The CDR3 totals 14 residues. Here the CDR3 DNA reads TGTGCCAGCAGTTTGATTGGGACAGGGCTTGGCTACACCTTC. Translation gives CASSLIGTGLGYTF.

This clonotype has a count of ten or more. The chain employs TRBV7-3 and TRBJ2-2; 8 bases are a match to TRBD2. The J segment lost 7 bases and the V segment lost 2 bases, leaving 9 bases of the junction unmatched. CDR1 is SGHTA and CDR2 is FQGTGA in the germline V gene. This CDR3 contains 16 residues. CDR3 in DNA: TGTGCCAGCAGCTTACTCTCCGGGGGGGCCGGCGGGGAGCTGTTTTTT. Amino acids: CASSLLSGGAGGELFF.

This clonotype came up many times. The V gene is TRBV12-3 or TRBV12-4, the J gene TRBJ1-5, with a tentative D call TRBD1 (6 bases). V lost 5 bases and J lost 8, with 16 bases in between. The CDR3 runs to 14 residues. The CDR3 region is CASSPDRTIEPQHF. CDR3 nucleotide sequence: TGTGCCAGCAGTCCTGACAGGACGATTGAGCCCCAGCATTTT.

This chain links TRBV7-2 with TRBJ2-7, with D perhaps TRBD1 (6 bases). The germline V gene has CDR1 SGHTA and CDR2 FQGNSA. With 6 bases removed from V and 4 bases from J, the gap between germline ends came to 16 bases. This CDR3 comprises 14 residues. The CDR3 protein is CASSLGVGGYEQYF. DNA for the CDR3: TGTGCCAGCAGTCTGGGGGTAGGGGGATACGAGCAGTACTTC.

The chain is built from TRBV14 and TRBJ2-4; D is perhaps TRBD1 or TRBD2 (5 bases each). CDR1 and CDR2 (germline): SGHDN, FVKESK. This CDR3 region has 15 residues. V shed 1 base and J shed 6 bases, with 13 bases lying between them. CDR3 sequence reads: CASSQVQGVRNIQYF. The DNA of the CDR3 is TGTGCCAGCAGCCAAGTTCAGGGAGTGAGAAACATTCAGTACTTC.

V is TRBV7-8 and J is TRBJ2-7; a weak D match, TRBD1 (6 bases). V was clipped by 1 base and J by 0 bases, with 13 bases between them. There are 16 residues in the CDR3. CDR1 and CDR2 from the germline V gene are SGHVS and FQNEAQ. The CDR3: CASSLGPQGSSYEQYF. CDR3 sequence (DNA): TGTGCCAGCAGCTTAGGTCCACAGGGAAGCTCCTACGAGCAGTACTTC.

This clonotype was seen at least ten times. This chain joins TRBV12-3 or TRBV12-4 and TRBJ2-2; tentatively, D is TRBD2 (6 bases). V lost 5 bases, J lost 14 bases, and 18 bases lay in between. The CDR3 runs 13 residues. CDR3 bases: TGTGCCAGCAGTCCGGGGAGGACTGGGATTCTGTTTTTT. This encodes CASSPGRTGILFF.

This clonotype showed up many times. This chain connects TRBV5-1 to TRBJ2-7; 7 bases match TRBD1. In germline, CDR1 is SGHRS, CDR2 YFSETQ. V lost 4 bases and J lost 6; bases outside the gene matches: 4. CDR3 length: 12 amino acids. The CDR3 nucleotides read TGCGCCAGCAGCGATCCAGGGGGCGAGCAGTACTTC. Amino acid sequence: CASSDPGGEQYF.

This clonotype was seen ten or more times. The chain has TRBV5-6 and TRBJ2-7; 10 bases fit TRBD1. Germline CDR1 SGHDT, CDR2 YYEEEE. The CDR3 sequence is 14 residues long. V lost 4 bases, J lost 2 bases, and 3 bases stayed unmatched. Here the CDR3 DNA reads TGTGCCAGCAGCATCGGACAGGGGGCCTACGAGCAGTACTTC. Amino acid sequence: CASSIGQGAYEQYF.

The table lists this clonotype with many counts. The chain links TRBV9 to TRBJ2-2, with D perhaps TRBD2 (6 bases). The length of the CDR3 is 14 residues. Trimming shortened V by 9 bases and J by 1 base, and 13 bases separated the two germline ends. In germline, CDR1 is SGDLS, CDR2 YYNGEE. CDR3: CATMPGLNTGELFF. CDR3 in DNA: TGTGCCACCATGCCGGGACTGAACACCGGGGAGCTGTTTTTT.

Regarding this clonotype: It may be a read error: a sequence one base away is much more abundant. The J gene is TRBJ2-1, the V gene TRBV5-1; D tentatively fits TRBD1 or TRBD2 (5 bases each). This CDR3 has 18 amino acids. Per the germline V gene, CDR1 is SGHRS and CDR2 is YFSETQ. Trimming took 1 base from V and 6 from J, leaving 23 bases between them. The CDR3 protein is CASSLSHRTVAWVNEQFF. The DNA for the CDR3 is TGCGCCAGCAGCTTGTCCCACAGGACGGTAGCGTGGGTCAATGAGCAGTTCTTC.

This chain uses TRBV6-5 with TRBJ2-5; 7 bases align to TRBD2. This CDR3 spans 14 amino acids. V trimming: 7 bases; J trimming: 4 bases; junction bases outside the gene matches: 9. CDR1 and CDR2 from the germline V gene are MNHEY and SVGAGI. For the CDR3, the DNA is TGTGCCAGCACCCTGGGGGGGGATCGAGAGACCCAGTACTTC. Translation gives CASTLGGDRETQYF.

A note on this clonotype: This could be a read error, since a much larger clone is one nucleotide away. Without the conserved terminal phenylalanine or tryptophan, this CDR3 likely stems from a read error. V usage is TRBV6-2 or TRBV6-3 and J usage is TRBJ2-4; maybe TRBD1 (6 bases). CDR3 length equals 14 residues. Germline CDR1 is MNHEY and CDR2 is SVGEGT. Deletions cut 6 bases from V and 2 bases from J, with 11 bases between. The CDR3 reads CASRQQGTKNIQYV. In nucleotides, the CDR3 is TGTGCCAGCAGGCAACAGGGTACCAAAAACATTCAGTACGTC.

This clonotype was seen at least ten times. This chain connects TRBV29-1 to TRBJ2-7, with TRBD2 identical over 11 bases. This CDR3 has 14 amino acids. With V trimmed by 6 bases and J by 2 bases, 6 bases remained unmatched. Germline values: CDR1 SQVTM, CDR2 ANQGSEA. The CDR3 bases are TGCAGCGTCATCCTAGCGGGGGGTACCTACGAGCAGTACTTC. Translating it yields CSVILAGGTYEQYF.

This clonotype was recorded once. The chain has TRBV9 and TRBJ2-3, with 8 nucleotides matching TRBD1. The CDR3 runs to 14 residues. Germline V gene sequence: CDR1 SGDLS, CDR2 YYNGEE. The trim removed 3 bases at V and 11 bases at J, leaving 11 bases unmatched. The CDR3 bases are TGTGCCAGCAGCGAGAGACAGGGGAAAGTTATGCAGTATTTT. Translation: CASSERQGKVMQYF.

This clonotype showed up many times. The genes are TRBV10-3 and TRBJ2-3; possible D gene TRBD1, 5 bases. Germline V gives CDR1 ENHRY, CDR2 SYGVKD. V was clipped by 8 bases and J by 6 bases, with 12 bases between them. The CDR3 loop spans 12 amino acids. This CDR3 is CAIEDNTDTQYF. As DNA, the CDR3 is TGTGCCATCGAGGACAATACCGATACGCAGTATTTT.

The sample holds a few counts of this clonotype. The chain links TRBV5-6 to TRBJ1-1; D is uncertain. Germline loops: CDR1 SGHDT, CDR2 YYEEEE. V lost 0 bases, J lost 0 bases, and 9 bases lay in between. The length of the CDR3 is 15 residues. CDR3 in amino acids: CASSLGQVLNTEAFF. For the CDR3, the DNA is TGTGCCAGCAGCTTGGGGCAAGTTCTGAACACTGAAGCTTTCTTT.

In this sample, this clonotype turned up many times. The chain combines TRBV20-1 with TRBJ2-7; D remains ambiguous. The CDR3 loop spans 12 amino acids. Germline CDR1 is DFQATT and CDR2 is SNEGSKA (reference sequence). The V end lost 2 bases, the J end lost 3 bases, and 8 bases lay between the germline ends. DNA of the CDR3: TGCAGTGCTAGAACCTTGGTCTACGAGCAGTACTTC. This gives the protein CSARTLVYEQYF.

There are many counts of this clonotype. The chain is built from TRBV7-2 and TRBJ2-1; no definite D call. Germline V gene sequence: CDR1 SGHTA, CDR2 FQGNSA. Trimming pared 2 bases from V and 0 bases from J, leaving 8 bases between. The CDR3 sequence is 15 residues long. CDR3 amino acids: CASSLISVSYNEQFF. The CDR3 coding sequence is TGTGCCAGCAGCTTAATCTCGGTCTCCTACAATGAGCAGTTCTTC.

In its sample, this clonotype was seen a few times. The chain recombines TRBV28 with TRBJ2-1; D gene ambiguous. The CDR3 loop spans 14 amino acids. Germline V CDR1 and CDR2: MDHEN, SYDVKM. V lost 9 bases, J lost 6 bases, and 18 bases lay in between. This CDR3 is CASLGPRRSNEQFF. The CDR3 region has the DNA TGTGCCAGTCTCGGACCCCGTCGTAGCAATGAGCAGTTCTTC. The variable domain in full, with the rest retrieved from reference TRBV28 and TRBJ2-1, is DVKVTQSSRYLVKRTGEKVFLECVQDMDHENMFWYRQDPGLGLRLIYFSYDVKMKEKGDIPEGYSVSREKKERFSLILESASTNQTSMYLCASLGPRRSNEQFFGPGTRLTVL.